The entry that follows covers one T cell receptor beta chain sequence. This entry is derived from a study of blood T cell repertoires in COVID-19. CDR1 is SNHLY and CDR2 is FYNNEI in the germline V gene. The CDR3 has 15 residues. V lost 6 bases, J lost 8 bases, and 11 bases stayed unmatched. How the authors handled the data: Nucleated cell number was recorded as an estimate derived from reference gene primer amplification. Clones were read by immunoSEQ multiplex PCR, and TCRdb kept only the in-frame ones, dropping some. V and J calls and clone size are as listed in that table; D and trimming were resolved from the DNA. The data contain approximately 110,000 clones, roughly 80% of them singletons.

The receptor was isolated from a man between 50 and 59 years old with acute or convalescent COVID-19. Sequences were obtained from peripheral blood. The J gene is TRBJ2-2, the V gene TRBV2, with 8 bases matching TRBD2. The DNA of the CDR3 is TGTGCCAGCAGATTGGCTAGCGGGCCACAGGGGGAGCTGTTTTTT. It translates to CASRLASGPQGELFF.